This TCR beta chain was recovered during a study of cytomegalovirus exposure and HLA in healthy donors. CDR1 and CDR2 (germline): MDHEN, SYDVKM. CDR3 size: 17 residues. With V trimmed by 5 bases and J by 5 bases, 13 bases remained unmatched. The study ran its PCR with 60 Vbeta and 13 Jbeta primers. Assay: immunoSEQ multiplex PCR; the TCRdb copy retains only in-frame clones and omits some. This specimen shows 65,000 to 80,000 clones; the ten leading clones hold roughly 8%. Healthy people donating bone marrow made up the donors. The chain recombines TRBV28 with TRBJ2-2, with TRBD1 identical over 8 bases. The receptor was isolated from a female donor in good health and CMV-seropositive. The sequencing sample was made of PBMCs. Here the CDR3 reads CASSRTGSGIVTGELFF. CDR3 DNA sequence: TGTGCCAGCAGTCGGACAGGGTCGGGGATCGTGACCGGGGAGCTGTTTTTT.